The 15 T cell receptor beta chains below come from one sample, sequenced in a study of CD8+ T cells in alopecia areata. Extraction and reverse transcription of RNA yielded cDNA as the sequencing template. This table comes from immunoSEQ multiplex PCR, and its TCRdb copy is limited to in-frame clones, with some not included. The data contain some 110,000 clones, roughly 69% of them singletons. The specimen sequenced was CD4+ T cells sorted from blood. The receptors stem from a human donor in good health.

This chain uses TRBV7-2 with TRBJ2-7, with D possibly being TRBD1 or TRBD2 (5 bases each). CDR3 size: 12 residues. Germline CDR1 and CDR2: SGHTA and FQGNSA. V gave up 5 bases and J gave up 6 bases, with 11 bases separating them. DNA for the CDR3: TGTGCCAGCAGCCCCCAGAGGGGCGAGCAGTACTTC. Encoded protein: CASSPQRGEQYF. The variable domain in full, with the rest retrieved from reference TRBV7-2 and TRBJ2-7, is GAGVSQSPSNKVTEKGKDVELRCDPISGHTALYWYRQSLGQGLEFLIYFQGNSAPDKSGLPSDRFSAERTGGSVSTLTIQRTQQEDSAVYLCASSPQRGEQYFGPGTRLTVT.

The rearrangement links TRBV11-2 to TRBJ1-2, with D tentatively TRBD1 (6 bases). The CDR3 length is 11 residues. Trimming left V 11 bases short and J 5 bases short, with 12 bases between. Germline V gene lookup returns CDR1 SGHAT and CDR2 FQNNGV. The CDR3 DNA is TGTGCCTCCCGGGGGGCGTATGGCTACACCTTC. Encoded protein: CASRGAYGYTF.

The chain is built from TRBV2 and TRBJ2-2; D not resolved. CDR3 length: 15 residues. Looked up from germline, CDR1 is SNHLY and CDR2 is FYNNEI. V lost 5 bases and J 4 bases, leaving 14 bases between the germline ends. This CDR3 reads CASSPSDAGTGELFF. The CDR3 nucleotides read TGTGCCAGCAGTCCTTCAGATGCCGGCACCGGGGAGCTGTTTTTT.

V usage is TRBV19 and J usage is TRBJ1-5; D unresolved. The ends were cut back, 6 bases at V and 7 bases at J, with 13 bases in the middle. The CDR3 is 13 residues long. The germline CDR1 and CDR2 sequences are LNHDA and SQIVND (reference sequence). The CDR3 bases are TGTGCCAGTAGAAACAGTCCCCAACAGCCCCAGCATTTT. Residues: CASRNSPQQPQHF.

The chain carries TRBV2 and TRBJ2-5, with TRBD2 identical over 10 bases. The length of the CDR3 is 17 residues. The V and J ends lost 4 bases and 0 bases, in that order; junction bases with no gene match: 8. CDR1 is SNHLY and CDR2 is FYNNEI in the germline V gene. CDR3 in amino acids: CASSGWLAGEYQETQYF. The CDR3 DNA is TGTGCCAGCAGTGGTTGGCTAGCGGGGGAGTACCAAGAGACCCAGTACTTC.

V is TRBV29-1 and J is TRBJ2-7; possibly TRBD2 for D (7 bases). V was cut by 6 bases and J by 5 bases, with 20 bases left in between. This CDR3 has 14 residues. The germline CDR1 and CDR2 sequences are SQVTM and ANQGSEA. This CDR3 is CSVSQGGAGNEQYF. CDR3 DNA sequence: TGCAGCGTCTCCCAAGGGGGGGCAGGGAACGAGCAGTACTTC.

Only a few counts were recorded for this clone. This chain uses TRBV11-2 with TRBJ1-1, with 8 bases fitting TRBD1. The germline V gene encodes CDR1 SGHAT and CDR2 FQNNGV. The V gene end was trimmed by 7 bases and the J gene end by 5 bases; junction bases not matched to a gene: 9. This CDR3 comprises 14 residues. The DNA for the CDR3 is TGTGCCAGCAAACGACAGGGGATAGGGACTGAAGCTTTCTTT. Translation: CASKRQGIGTEAFF.

This rearrangement joins TRBV29-1 to TRBJ1-4, with TRBD1 identical over 7 bases. CDR1 is SQVTM, CDR2 ANQGSEA, per germline. The V gene end was trimmed by 4 bases and the J gene end by 0 bases; junction bases not matched to a gene: 11. The CDR3 loop spans 17 amino acids. CDR3 DNA: TGCAGCGTTGCGGGGGGACAGAGTCTTGCAACTAATGAAAAACTGTTTTTT. Translating gives CSVAGGQSLATNEKLFF.

The chain links TRBV4-2 to TRBJ2-7; tentatively, D is TRBD1 or TRBD2 (5 bases each). The CDR3 runs 15 residues. Between the trimmed V and J ends, which lost 0 bases and 5 bases, there was a span of 14 bases. The germline CDR1 and CDR2 sequences are LGHNA and YNFKEQ. The CDR3 region is CASSQEGTVTNEQYF. Written as DNA, the CDR3 is TGTGCCAGCAGCCAAGAGGGGACGGTAACTAACGAGCAGTACTTC.

The chain has TRBV5-6 and TRBJ2-3, with 12 bases lining up with TRBD2. Trimming removed 5 bases from V and 0 bases from J; junction bases left unmatched: 4. CDR3 size: 16 residues. Germline CDR1 SGHDT, CDR2 YYEEEE. The CDR3 nucleotides read TGTGCCAGCAGTGGGACTAGCGGGTCTAGCACAGATACGCAGTATTTT. It is translated as CASSGTSGSSTDTQYF.

This chain joins TRBV29-1 and TRBJ2-5, with a weak D call TRBD2 (7 bases). The germline V gene has CDR1 SQVTM and CDR2 ANQGSEA. The ends were cut back, 6 bases at V and 5 bases at J, with 19 bases in the middle. This CDR3 has 14 amino acids. As DNA, the CDR3 is TGCAGCGTGGACCGGGACAAGGGAGGGGAGACCCAGTACTTC. It is translated as CSVDRDKGGETQYF.

The genes are TRBV4-1 and TRBJ2-3; D gene unclear. This CDR3 spans 15 amino acids. Germline V gene data show CDR1 as MGHRA and CDR2 as YSYEKL. The germline V and J ends were trimmed by 5 bases and 0 bases, with 12 bases remaining between them. CDR3 nucleotides: TGCGCCAGCAGCTTTAGAGGAGCTAGCACAGATACGCAGTATTTT. Translated, it gives CASSFRGASTDTQYF.

The chain employs TRBV7-9 and TRBJ2-7; D unclear. Germline CDR1 reads SEHNR; CDR2 reads FQNEAQ (reference sequence). The CDR3 runs 15 residues. The V end lost 5 bases, the J end lost 2 bases, and 16 bases lay between the germline ends. CDR3 in amino acids: CASSLGGSPTYEQYF. For the CDR3, the DNA is TGTGCCAGCAGCCTCGGTGGCAGCCCGACCTACGAGCAGTACTTC.

The V and J genes are TRBV6-5 and TRBJ1-2, with a possible D match to TRBD1 (6 bases). Germline CDR1 reads MNHEY; CDR2 reads SVGAGI. V was trimmed by 6 bases and J by 3 bases, leaving 11 bases between them. CDR3 length equals 13 residues. The CDR3 loop reads CASRAGEDYGYTF. The DNA of the CDR3 is TGTGCCAGCAGAGCAGGGGAGGACTATGGCTACACCTTC.

The V gene is TRBV2, the J gene TRBJ2-5; TRBD2 is a possible D gene (6 bases). The CDR3 spans 13 residues. V lost 3 bases and J lost 7, with 12 bases in between. The germline CDR1 and CDR2 sequences are SNHLY and FYNNEI. CDR3 sequence reads: CASSDAGLPTQYF. CDR3 nucleotide sequence: TGTGCCAGCAGTGATGCGGGGCTGCCGACCCAGTACTTC. Full variable domain (outside the CDR3, taken from reference TRBV2 and TRBJ2-5): EPEVTQTPSHQVTQMGQEVILRCVPISNHLYFYWYRQILGQKVEFLVSFYNNEISEKSEIFDDQFSVERPDGSNFTLKIRSTKLEDSAMYFCASSDAGLPTQYFGPGTRLLVL.